A single sample gave rise to the 6 T cell receptor beta chains below, sequenced in a study of shared clonotypes between healthy human individuals (dated by TCRdb to about 2020). CD8 naive samples were obtained by positive selection for CCR7 among CD45RO-negative cells, yielding a CD45RA+CCR7+ population from which TemRA cells were excluded. The method was the immunoSEQ multiplex PCR assay. TCRdb's version of the immuneACCESS table is confined to in-frame rearrangements and falls short of the full clone set. An unresolved V gene accounts for under half of the shortfall where checked; the remainder is of unknown origin. The sample table shows around 600,000 clones, and about 98% are seen once. Of the sample, less than 0.35% is held by the ten largest clones. The sequenced sample consisted of naive CD8+ T cells sorted from blood. The cell subset or site label of this sample denotes: CD45RA+CCR7+. The receptors derive from a man aged 30-40 years in good health.

The chain is built from TRBV29-1 and TRBJ2-7; no clear D gene. The CDR3 has 15 amino acids. The ends were cut back, 1 base at V and 0 bases at J, with 13 bases in the middle. Germline V CDR1 and CDR2: SQVTM, ANQGSEA. CDR3 loop: CSVEVYAESSYEQYF. Here the CDR3 DNA reads TGCAGCGTTGAAGTTTATGCGGAGAGCTCCTACGAGCAGTACTTC.

The gene calls are TRBV5-1 and TRBJ1-1; perhaps TRBD1 as D (5 bases). Germline values: CDR1 SGHRS, CDR2 YFSETQ. There are 15 residues in the CDR3. The ends were cut back, 0 bases at V and 0 bases at J, with 9 bases in the middle. The CDR3 nucleotides read TGCGCCAGCAGCTTGGCCGTGGGGGTGAACACTGAAGCTTTCTTT. Translating gives CASSLAVGVNTEAFF.

This clone is a singleton in its sample. The chain combines TRBV2 with TRBJ2-1; 8 positions match TRBD1. This CDR3 has 13 amino acids. Trimming took 9 bases from V and 7 from J; bases not matched to a gene: 8. Per the germline V gene, CDR1 is SNHLY and CDR2 is FYNNEI. DNA of the CDR3: TGTGCCAGAGGAAGACAGGGGACGAATGAGCAGTTCTTC. It yields the protein CARGRQGTNEQFF. The full variable domain, completed using reference TRBV2 and TRBJ2-1, is EPEVTQTPSHQVTQMGQEVILRCVPISNHLYFYWYRQILGQKVEFLVSFYNNEISEKSEIFDDQFSVERPDGSNFTLKIRSTKLEDSAMYFCARGRQGTNEQFFGPGTRLTVL.

The chain joins TRBV27 to TRBJ2-7; tentatively, D is TRBD2 (5 bases). V was clipped by 2 bases and J by 0 bases, with 11 bases between them. Germline CDR1 MNHEY, CDR2 SMNVEV (reference sequence). CDR3 size: 15 residues. Written as DNA, the CDR3 is TGTGCCAGCAGTTTACGCGGGCAAGCCTCCTACGAGCAGTACTTC. Translating gives CASSLRGQASYEQYF.

The V and J genes are TRBV7-9 and TRBJ1-2; D gene unclear. V shed 5 bases and J shed 4 bases, with 17 bases lying between them. The CDR3 totals 15 residues. The V gene's germline CDR1 is SEHNR and CDR2 FQNEAQ (reference sequence). The CDR3 sequence is CASSPSSLSPYGYTF. Written as DNA, the CDR3 is TGTGCCAGCAGCCCTTCTTCATTATCGCCCTATGGCTACACCTTC.

The chain recombines TRBV28 with TRBJ2-5, with D perhaps matching TRBD1 (6 bases). This CDR3 contains 18 residues. Germline V CDR1 and CDR2: MDHEN, SYDVKM. V lost 7 bases, J lost 3 bases, and 27 bases lay in between. The CDR3 sequence is CASTRGTGTRKREETQYF. In DNA form, the CDR3 reads TGTGCCAGCACCAGGGGAACCGGGACAAGGAAAAGGGAAGAGACCCAGTACTTC.